The following is a T cell receptor (beta chain) sequence with its context. What it binds is not known. Assay used: immunoSEQ multiplex PCR; TCRdb lists only in-frame clones, some missing. The sample lists about 32,000 clones; roughly nine tenths were seen once. The data stem from a study of T cells after posttransplantation cyclophosphamide. Study observations and caveats: Skin or GI-infiltrating T cells shared few TRB sequences with blood. After PTCy, TRB diversity resembled that of CNI/methotrexate controls. Later blood repertoires were often dominated by clones from the donor CD8+ memory compartment.

The naive gate required viable CD3+CD4+ or CD3+CD8+ cells with CCR7+CD45RA+CD45RO-CD95-CD27+CD28+ phenotype. Peripheral blood was collected from the related graft donor on the marrow donation day. Germline V gives CDR1 SNHLY, CDR2 FYNNEI. The V end was cut by 8 bases, the J end by 5 bases, with 15 bases between. The CDR3 has 13 residues. The receptor was isolated from a man aged 25 to 45 in good health and a related stem cell transplant donor. This chain uses TRBV2 with TRBJ2-5, with D unclear. The sequenced material came from naive CD4+ T cells sorted from blood. The CDR3 sequence is CASGRNLGETQYF. The CDR3 DNA reads as TGTGCCAGCGGTAGGAATCTCGGGGAGACCCAGTACTTC.